This T cell receptor (beta chain) was sequenced for a study of blood T cell repertoires in COVID-19. This clone has more than one count but fewer than ten. The same CDR3 also results from other DNA sequences found in this sample. The age range of participants was about 18 to 90 years, with residence in about two dozen US areas. Cohort assignment relied on participant-reported clinical history. Recovery meant two consecutive negative NP/OP PCR tests, professional clearance, or resolved symptoms. Using immunoSEQ multiplex PCR, the repertoire was profiled, and TCRdb retains in-frame clones only, with some absent. This table holds 250,000 to 300,000 clones, approximately 89% found once. Sequenced material: PBMCs or T cells enriched from blood (not recorded which). The clonotype was recovered from an older woman who had recovered from COVID-19.

In DNA, the CDR3 is TGTGCCAGCAGCTTACCAGTGAACACTGAAGCTTTCTTT. This codes for CASSLPVNTEAFF. The chain combines TRBV7-2 with TRBJ1-1; D is undetermined. CDR1 is SGHTA and CDR2 is FQGNSA in the germline V gene. Trimming took 2 bases from V and 0 from J, leaving 4 bases between them. CDR3 length: 13 amino acids.